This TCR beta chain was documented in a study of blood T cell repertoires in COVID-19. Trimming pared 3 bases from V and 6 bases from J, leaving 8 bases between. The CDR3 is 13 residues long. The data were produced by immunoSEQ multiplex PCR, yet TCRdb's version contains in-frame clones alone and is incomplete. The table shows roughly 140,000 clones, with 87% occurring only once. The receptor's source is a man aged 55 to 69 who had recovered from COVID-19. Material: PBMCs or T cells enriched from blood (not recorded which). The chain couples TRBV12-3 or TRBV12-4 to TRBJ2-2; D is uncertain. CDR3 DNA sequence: TGTGCCAGCAGTTTGGGTGCGGCCGGGGAGCTGTTTTTT. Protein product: CASSLGAAGELFF.